This TCR beta chain was sequenced in a study of blood T cell repertoires in COVID-19. Germline lookup yields CDR1 SGHNT and CDR2 YENEEA. Unmatched junction bases numbered 8, after V lost 6 bases and J lost 10 bases. The CDR3 contains 14 residues. Authors' processing steps: Estimation of nucleated cell counts relied on the amplification of reference gene primers. TCRdb's table, derived via immunoSEQ multiplex PCR, lists solely in-frame clones and lacks some. V, J and clone size are those of that table, while D and trimming were read from the DNA. The sample has approximately 160,000 clones; 65% to 85% are singletons.

The genes are TRBV11-3 and TRBJ2-1; 11 bases are shared with TRBD1. The sequencing input was peripheral blood. The TCR originated in a woman older than 75 with active or convalescent COVID-19. As DNA, the CDR3 is TGTGCCAGCAGGCAACCCGGGACAGGGGGGGAGCAGTTCTTC. The encoded protein is CASRQPGTGGEQFF.